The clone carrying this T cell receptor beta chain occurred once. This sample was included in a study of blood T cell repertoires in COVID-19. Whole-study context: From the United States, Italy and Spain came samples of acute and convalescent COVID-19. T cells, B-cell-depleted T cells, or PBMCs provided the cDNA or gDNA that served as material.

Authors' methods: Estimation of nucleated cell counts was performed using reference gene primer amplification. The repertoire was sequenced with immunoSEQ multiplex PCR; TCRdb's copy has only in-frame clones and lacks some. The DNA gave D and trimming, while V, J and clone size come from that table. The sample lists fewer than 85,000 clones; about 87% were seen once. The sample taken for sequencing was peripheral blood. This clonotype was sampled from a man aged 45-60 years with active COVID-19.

CDR3 sequence reads: CASSLGLTFSSTDTQYF. Here the CDR3 DNA reads TGTGCCAGCAGCTTAGGACTGACTTTCTCTAGCACAGATACGCAGTATTTT. The rearrangement joins TRBV7-9 to TRBJ2-3; D is uncertain. This CDR3 contains 17 residues. CDR1 and CDR2 from the germline V gene are SEHNR and FQNEAQ (reference sequence). V dropped 1 base and J dropped 0 bases, with 14 bases sitting between them.